This T cell receptor beta chain emerged from a study of multiple sclerosis patients with progressive multifocal leukoencephalopathy. About the research overall: Multiple sclerosis patients on natalizumab who never developed PML served as longitudinally sampled controls.

Only in-frame clones appear in the TCRdb table, and some are missing; sequencing was by immunoSEQ multiplex PCR. The sample has tens of thousands of clones; around 90% are singletons. Time point reported: before natalizumab initiation. Sequenced material: PBMCs. The TCR was taken from a human donor with multiple sclerosis.

The CDR3: CASSLGGGGGYTF. In DNA, the CDR3 is TGTGCCAGCAGCTTAGGAGGGGGCGGTGGCTACACCTTC. The chain joins TRBV7-9 to TRBJ1-2; 7 positions match TRBD1. Losses at the gene ends were 1 base for V and 7 bases for J; bases not matched to a gene: 3. This CDR3 contains 13 residues. The germline V gene has CDR1 SEHNR and CDR2 FQNEAQ (reference sequence).